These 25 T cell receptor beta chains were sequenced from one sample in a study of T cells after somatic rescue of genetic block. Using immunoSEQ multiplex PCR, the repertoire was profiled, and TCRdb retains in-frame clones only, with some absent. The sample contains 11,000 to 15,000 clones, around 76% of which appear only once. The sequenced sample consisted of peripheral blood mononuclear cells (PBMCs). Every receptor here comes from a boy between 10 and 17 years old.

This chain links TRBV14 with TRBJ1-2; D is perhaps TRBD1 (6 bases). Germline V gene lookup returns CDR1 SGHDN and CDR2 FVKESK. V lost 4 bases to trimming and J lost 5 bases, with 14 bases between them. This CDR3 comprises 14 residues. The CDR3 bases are TGTGCCAGCAGCCTCGCGGGACATTCTTATGGCTACACCTTC. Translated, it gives CASSLAGHSYGYTF.

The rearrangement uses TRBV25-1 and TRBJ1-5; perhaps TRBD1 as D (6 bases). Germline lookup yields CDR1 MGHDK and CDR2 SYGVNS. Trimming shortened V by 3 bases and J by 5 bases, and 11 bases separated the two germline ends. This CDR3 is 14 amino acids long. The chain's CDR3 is CASSDVDSYQPQHF. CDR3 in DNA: TGTGCCAGCAGTGATGTGGACAGCTATCAGCCCCAGCATTTT.

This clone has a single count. CDR3 region: CASSLWTAHSYEQYF. The CDR3 region has the DNA TGTGCCAGCAGCTTATGGACAGCTCACTCCTACGAGCAGTACTTC. The rearrangement links TRBV11-2 to TRBJ2-7; TRBD1 is a possible D gene (6 bases). V lost 2 bases and J 0 bases, leaving 11 bases between the germline ends. The CDR3 totals 15 residues. CDR1 SGHAT and CDR2 FQNNGV come from the germline V gene. Complete variable domain (other parts from reference TRBV11-2 and TRBJ2-7): EAGVAQSPRYKIIEKRQSVAFWCNPISGHATLYWYQQILGQGPKLLIQFQNNGVVDDSQLPKDRFSAERLKGVDSTLKIQPAKLEDSAVYLCASSLWTAHSYEQYFGPGTRLTVT.

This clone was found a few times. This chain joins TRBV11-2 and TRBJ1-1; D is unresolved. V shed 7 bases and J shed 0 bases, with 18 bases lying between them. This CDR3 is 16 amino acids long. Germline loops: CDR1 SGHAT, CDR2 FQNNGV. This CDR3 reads CASTPAGIGVNTEAFF. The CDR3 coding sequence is TGTGCCAGCACCCCCGCCGGAATCGGGGTGAACACTGAAGCTTTCTTT.

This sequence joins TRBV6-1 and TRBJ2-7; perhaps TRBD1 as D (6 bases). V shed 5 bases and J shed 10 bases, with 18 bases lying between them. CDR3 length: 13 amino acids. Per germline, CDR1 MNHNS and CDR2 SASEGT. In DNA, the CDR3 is TGTGCCAGCAGTCCCTTACCGGGACATGGCCAGTACTTC. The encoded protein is CASSPLPGHGQYF.

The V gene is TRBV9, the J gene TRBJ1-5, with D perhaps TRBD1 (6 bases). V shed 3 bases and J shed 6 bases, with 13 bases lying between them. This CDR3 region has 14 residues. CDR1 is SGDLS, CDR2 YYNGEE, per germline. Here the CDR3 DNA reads TGTGCCAGCAGCGGAGGGGGTGCGGTTCAGCCCCAGCATTTT. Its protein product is CASSGGGAVQPQHF.

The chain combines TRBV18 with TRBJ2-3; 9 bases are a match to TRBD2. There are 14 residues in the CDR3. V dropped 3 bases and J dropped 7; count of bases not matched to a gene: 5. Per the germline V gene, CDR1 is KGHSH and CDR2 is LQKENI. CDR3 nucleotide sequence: TGTGCCAGCTCACCCCAGCGGGGGGCCCATACGCAGTATTTT. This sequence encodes CASSPQRGAHTQYF.

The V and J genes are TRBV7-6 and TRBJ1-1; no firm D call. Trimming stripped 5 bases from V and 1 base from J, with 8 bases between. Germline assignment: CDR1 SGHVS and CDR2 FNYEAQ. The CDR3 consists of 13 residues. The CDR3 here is CASSTTRNTEAFF. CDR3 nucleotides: TGTGCCAGCAGCACCACAAGGAACACTGAAGCTTTCTTT.

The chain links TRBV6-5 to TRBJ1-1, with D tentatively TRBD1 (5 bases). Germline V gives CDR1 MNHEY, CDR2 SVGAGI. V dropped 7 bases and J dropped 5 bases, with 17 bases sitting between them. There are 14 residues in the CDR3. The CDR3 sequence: CASNKWGKKTEAFF. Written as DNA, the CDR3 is TGTGCCAGCAATAAATGGGGGAAGAAGACTGAAGCTTTCTTT.

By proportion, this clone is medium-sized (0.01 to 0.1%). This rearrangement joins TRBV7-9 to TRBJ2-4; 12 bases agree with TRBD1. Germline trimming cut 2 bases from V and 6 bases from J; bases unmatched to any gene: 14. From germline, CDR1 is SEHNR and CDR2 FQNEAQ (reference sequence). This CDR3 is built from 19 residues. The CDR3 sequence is CASSLTPGQGAYKGNIQYF. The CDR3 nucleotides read TGTGCCAGCAGCTTAACTCCGGGACAGGGGGCGTATAAAGGAAACATTCAGTACTTC. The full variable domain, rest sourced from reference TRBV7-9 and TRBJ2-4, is DTGVSQNPRHKITKRGQNVTFRCDPISEHNRLYWYRQTLGQGPEFLTYFQNEAQLEKSRLLSDRFSAERPKGSFSTLEIQRTEQGDSAMYLCASSLTPGQGAYKGNIQYFGAGTRLSVL.

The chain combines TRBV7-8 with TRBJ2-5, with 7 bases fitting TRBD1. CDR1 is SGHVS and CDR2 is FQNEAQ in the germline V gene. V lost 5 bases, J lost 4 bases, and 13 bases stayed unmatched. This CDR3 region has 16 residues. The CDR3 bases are TGTGCCAGCAGCCCCATGGGGCTAGCAGGGGGAGAGACCCAGTACTTC. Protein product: CASSPMGLAGGETQYF.

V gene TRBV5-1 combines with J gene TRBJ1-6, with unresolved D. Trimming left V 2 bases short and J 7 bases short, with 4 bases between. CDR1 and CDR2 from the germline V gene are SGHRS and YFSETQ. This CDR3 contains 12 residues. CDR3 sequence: CASSLQNSPLHF. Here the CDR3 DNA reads TGCGCCAGCAGCTTACAGAATTCACCCCTCCACTTT.

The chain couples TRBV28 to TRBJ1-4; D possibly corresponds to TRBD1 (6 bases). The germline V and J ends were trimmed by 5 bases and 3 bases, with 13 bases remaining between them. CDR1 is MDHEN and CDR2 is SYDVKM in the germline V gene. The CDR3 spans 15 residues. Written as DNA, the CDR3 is TGTGCCAGCAGTCAAGCAGGGGCCTCTAATGAAAAACTGTTTTTT. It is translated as CASSQAGASNEKLFF.

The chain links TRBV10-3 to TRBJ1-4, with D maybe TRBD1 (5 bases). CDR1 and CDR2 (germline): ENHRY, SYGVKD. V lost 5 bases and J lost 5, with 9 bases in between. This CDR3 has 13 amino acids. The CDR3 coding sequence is TGTGCCATCAGTTCCCGGGACAATGAAAAACTGTTTTTT. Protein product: CAISSRDNEKLFF.

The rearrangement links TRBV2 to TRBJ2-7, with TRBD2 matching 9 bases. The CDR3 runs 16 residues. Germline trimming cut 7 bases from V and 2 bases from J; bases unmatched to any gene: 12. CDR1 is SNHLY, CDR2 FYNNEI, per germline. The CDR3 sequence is CASTRGASGIAYEQYF. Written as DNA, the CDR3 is TGTGCCAGCACAAGGGGGGCTAGCGGGATTGCCTACGAGCAGTACTTC. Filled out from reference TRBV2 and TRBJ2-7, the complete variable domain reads EPEVTQTPSHQVTQMGQEVILRCVPISNHLYFYWYRQILGQKVEFLVSFYNNEISEKSEIFDDQFSVERPDGSNFTLKIRSTKLEDSAMYFCASTRGASGIAYEQYFGPGTRLTVT.

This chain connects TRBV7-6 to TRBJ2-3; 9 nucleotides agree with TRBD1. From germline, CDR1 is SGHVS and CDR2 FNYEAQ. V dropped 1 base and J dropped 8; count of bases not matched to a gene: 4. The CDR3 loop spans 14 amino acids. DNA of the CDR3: TGTGCCAGCAGCTTAGATAACAGGGGGCTTACGCAGTATTTT. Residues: CASSLDNRGLTQYF.

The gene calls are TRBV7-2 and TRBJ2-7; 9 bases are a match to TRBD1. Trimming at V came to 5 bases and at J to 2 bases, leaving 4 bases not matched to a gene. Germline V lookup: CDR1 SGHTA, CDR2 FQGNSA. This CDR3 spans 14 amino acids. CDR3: CASSPGQGPYEQYF. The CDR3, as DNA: TGTGCCAGCAGCCCCGGACAGGGGCCCTACGAGCAGTACTTC.

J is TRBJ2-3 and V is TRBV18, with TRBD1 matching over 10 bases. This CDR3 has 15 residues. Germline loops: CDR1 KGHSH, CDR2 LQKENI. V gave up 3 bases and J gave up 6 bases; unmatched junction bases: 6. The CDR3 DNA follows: TGTGCCAGCTCACCGACAGGGGGCGTGTGGGATACGCAGTATTTT. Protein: CASSPTGGVWDTQYF.

The CDR3 loop reads CASSTGLFSGANVLTF. Here the CDR3 DNA reads TGTGCCAGCAGTACGGGACTGTTCTCTGGGGCCAACGTCCTGACTTTC. This chain connects TRBV28 to TRBJ2-6; a possible D gene is TRBD2 (6 bases). Per germline, CDR1 MDHEN and CDR2 SYDVKM. CDR3 length: 16 amino acids. V lost 5 bases and J lost 0, with 11 bases in between. Full variable domain (rest looked up from reference TRBV28 and TRBJ2-6): DVKVTQSSRYLVKRTGEKVFLECVQDMDHENMFWYRQDPGLGLRLIYFSYDVKMKEKGDIPEGYSVSREKKERFSLILESASTNQTSMYLCASSTGLFSGANVLTFGAGSRLTVL.

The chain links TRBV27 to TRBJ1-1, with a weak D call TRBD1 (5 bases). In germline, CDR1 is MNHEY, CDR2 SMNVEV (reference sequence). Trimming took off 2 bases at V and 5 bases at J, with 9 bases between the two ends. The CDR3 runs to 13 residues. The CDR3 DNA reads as TGTGCCAGCAGTTTAATACGGGGGACTGAAGCTTTCTTT. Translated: CASSLIRGTEAFF.

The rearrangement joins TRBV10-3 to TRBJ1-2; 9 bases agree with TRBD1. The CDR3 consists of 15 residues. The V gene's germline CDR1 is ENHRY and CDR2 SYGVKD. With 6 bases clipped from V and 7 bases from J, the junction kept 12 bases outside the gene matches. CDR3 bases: TGTGCCATCAGCTACCGACAGGGGGAAATAAGTGGCTACACCTTC. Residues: CAISYRQGEISGYTF.

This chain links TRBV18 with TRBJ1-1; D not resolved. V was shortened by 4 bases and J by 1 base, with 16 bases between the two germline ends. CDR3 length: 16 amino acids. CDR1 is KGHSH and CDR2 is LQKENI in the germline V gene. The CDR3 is CASSLNPGITNTEAFF. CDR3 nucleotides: TGTGCCAGCTCACTAAATCCCGGAATCACGAACACTGAAGCTTTCTTT.

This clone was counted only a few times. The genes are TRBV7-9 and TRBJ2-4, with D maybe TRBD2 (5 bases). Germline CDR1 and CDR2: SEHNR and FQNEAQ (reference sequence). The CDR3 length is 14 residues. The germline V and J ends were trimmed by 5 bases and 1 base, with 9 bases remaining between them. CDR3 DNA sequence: TGTGCCAGCAGCGCAGCTAGCGCCAAAAACATTCAGTACTTC. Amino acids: CASSAASAKNIQYF.

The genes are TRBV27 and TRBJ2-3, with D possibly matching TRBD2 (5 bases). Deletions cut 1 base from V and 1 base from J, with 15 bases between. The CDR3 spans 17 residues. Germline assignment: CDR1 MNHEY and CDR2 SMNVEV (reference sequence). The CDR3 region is CASSLYSVGPRTDTQYF. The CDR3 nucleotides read TGTGCCAGCAGTTTATATAGCGTGGGTCCGCGCACAGATACGCAGTATTTT.

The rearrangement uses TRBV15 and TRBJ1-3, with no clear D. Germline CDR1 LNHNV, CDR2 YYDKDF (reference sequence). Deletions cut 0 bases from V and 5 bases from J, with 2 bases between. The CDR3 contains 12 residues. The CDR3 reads CATSRDRNTIYF. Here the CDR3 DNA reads TGTGCCACCAGCAGAGATCGAAACACCATATATTTT. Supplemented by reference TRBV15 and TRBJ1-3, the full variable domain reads DAMVIQNPRYQVTQFGKPVTLSCSQTLNHNVMYWYQQKSSQAPKLLFHYYDKDFNNEADTPDNFQSRRPNTSFCFLDIRSPGLGDTAMYLCATSRDRNTIYFGEGSWLTVV.